The source of this T cell receptor (beta chain) is a study of blood T cell repertoires in COVID-19. Study in general: The analysed material was cDNA or gDNA that came from T cells, B-cell-depleted T cells, or PBMCs.

The Seattle patients, enrolled during active infection, were followed longitudinally. Assay: immunoSEQ multiplex PCR; the TCRdb copy retains only in-frame clones and omits some. Among nearly 45,000 clones listed, 80% to 90% were seen once. Germline V gene data show CDR1 as SGHAT and CDR2 as FQDESV (reference sequence). Unmatched junction bases numbered 7, after V lost 5 bases and J lost 8 bases. CDR3 length: 16 residues. The sequence derives from a man aged 40-49 years with COVID-19, enrolled during active disease. The J gene is TRBJ2-4, the V gene TRBV11-1; 15 positions agree with TRBD2. Sample: peripheral blood. The CDR3 sequence: CASSPGLAGGRDIQYF. The CDR3 coding sequence is TGTGCCAGCAGCCCGGGACTAGCGGGGGGCCGGGACATTCAGTACTTC.